This T cell receptor beta chain was sequenced during a study of blood T cell repertoires in COVID-19. The wider study: The samples span acute and convalescent COVID-19 from the United States, Italy and Spain. T cells, B-cell-depleted T cells, or PBMCs provided the cDNA or gDNA that served as material.

This CDR3 is built from 15 residues. Germline CDR1 and CDR2: SGHRS and YFSETQ. V dropped 4 bases and J dropped 5 bases, with 18 bases sitting between them. Original analysis: Using reference gene primer amplification, nucleated cell counts were estimated. TCRdb's table, derived via immunoSEQ multiplex PCR, lists solely in-frame clones and lacks some. The DNA was the basis for D and trimming; V, J and clone size are from that table. Of some 40,000 clones detected, roughly 80% appear once; the ten largest clones hold approximately 16%. This clonotype was sampled from a man in his 70s with acute or convalescent COVID-19. J is TRBJ1-2 and V is TRBV5-1; no firm D call. Sequenced material: peripheral blood. CDR3 loop: CASSPGGIGRYGYTF. CDR3 nucleotides: TGCGCCAGCAGCCCTGGAGGTATAGGGAGGTATGGCTACACCTTC.